The 25 T cell receptor beta chains reported below all come from one sample, sequenced in a study of control samples from healthy donors and cancer patients. Sequenced by immunoSEQ multiplex PCR; TCRdb stores in-frame clones only, minus some. There are about 150,000 clones in the sample; approximately 86% occur only once, and about 1.8% lies in the top ten. The sequencing input was blood. The receptors originated from a man younger than 35 in good health.

This clone occurred once. The chain uses TRBV28 and TRBJ1-5, with D possibly being TRBD1 (6 bases). There are 15 residues in the CDR3. Germline V CDR1 and CDR2: MDHEN, SYDVKM. The V end lost 4 bases, the J end lost 7 bases, and 17 bases lay between the germline ends. The CDR3 reads CASSSPGGAWQPQHF. In nucleotides, the CDR3 is TGTGCCAGCAGTTCTCCGGGGGGCGCTTGGCAGCCCCAGCATTTT.

This clone was observed a handful of times. V gene TRBV29-1 combines with J gene TRBJ2-7, with a possible D match to TRBD2 (5 bases). The CDR3 consists of 10 residues. V was cut by 4 bases and J by 5 bases, with 6 bases left in between. The germline gives CDR1 SQVTM, CDR2 ANQGSEA. CDR3 sequence reads: CSVGEHEQYF. The CDR3, as DNA: TGCAGCGTTGGGGAGCACGAGCAGTACTTC.

This chain uses TRBV6-1 with TRBJ1-2, with 7 positions matching TRBD1. The CDR3 has 15 residues. Germline loops: CDR1 MNHNS, CDR2 SASEGT. The V segment lost 3 bases and the J segment 7 bases; nucleotides outside the gene matches: 11. The CDR3 bases are TGTGCCAGCAGTGATATGACAGGGAGGCGCGGTGGCTACACCTTC. Its translation is CASSDMTGRRGGYTF.

The chain employs TRBV5-1 and TRBJ2-3, with 9 bases aligning to TRBD1. The length of the CDR3 is 15 residues. V lost 0 bases, J lost 4 bases, and 3 bases stayed unmatched. CDR1 and CDR2 (germline): SGHRS, YFSETQ. CDR3 region: CASSLGDRAADTQYF. CDR3 coding DNA: TGCGCCAGCAGCTTGGGGGACAGGGCGGCAGATACGCAGTATTTT.

This chain links TRBV24-1 with TRBJ2-5; a possible D gene is TRBD2 (5 bases). Germline CDR1 KGHDR, CDR2 SFDVKD. The CDR3 spans 16 residues. Trimming took off 0 bases at V and 5 bases at J, with 15 bases between the two ends. Here the CDR3 reads CATSDLGRAGGETQYF. CDR3 bases: TGTGCCACCAGTGATTTGGGCCGGGCTGGCGGGGAGACCCAGTACTTC.

This clone was observed once. The chain carries TRBV28 and TRBJ1-1; 9 nucleotides agree with TRBD1. The CDR3 is made up of 14 amino acids. Germline V CDR1 and CDR2: MDHEN, SYDVKM. After removal of 6 bases from V and 4 bases from J, the junction contained 6 bases not matched to a gene. The CDR3 sequence: CASRQTGGFTEAFF. The CDR3 DNA is TGTGCCAGCAGACAGACAGGGGGGTTCACTGAAGCTTTCTTT.

This chain joins TRBV3-1 (or the pseudogene TRBV3-2) and TRBJ2-2, with 8 bases fitting TRBD2. Germline V gene sequence: CDR1 LGHDT, CDR2 YNNKEL (reference sequence). The ends lost 4 bases at V and 6 bases at J; junction bases unmatched: 10. The CDR3 runs to 16 residues. CDR3 nucleotides: TGTGCCAGCAGCCCGCCCACGGGGGGGGCCTCCGGGGAGCTGTTTTTT. Protein product: CASSPPTGGASGELFF.

V usage is TRBV15 and J usage is TRBJ1-1, with 10 bases lining up with TRBD1. The CDR3 consists of 16 residues. CDR1 is LNHNV, CDR2 YYDKDF, per germline (reference sequence). The J segment lost 4 bases and the V segment lost 2 bases, leaving 7 bases of the junction unmatched. CDR3 in DNA: TGTGCCACCAGCAGATCCTTGACAGGGGGCTCCACTGAAGCTTTCTTT. Translated: CATSRSLTGGSTEAFF. Full variable domain (outside the CDR3, taken from reference TRBV15 and TRBJ1-1): DAMVIQNPRYQVTQFGKPVTLSCSQTLNHNVMYWYQQKSSQAPKLLFHYYDKDFNNEADTPDNFQSRRPNTSFCFLDIRSPGLGDTAMYLCATSRSLTGGSTEAFFGQGTRLTVV.

J is TRBJ1-3 and V is TRBV9; D uncertain. The CDR3 sequence is 14 residues long. The V and J ends lost 6 bases and 0 bases respectively, with 10 bases between them. CDR1 SGDLS and CDR2 YYNGEE come from the germline V gene. The CDR3: CASTTSSSGNTIYF. CDR3 nucleotide sequence: TGTGCCAGCACCACCTCATCCTCTGGAAACACCATATATTTT.

The rearrangement links TRBV30 to TRBJ2-7; the D call may be TRBD1 or TRBD2 (6 bases each). Per the germline V gene, CDR1 is GTSNPN and CDR2 is SVGIG (reference sequence). The CDR3 contains 11 residues. Trimming took 5 bases from V and 5 from J, leaving 10 bases between them. CDR3 nucleotides: TGTGCCTGGGGTAGGGGGGACGAGCAGTACTTC. Its protein product is CAWGRGDEQYF.

The rearrangement joins TRBV7-2 to TRBJ2-3; 7 bases map to TRBD2. Germline values: CDR1 SGHTA, CDR2 FQGNSA. With V trimmed by 1 base and J by 5 bases, 3 bases remained unmatched. The CDR3 is 14 residues long. CDR3 protein: CASSLVGGGDTQYF. The DNA for the CDR3 is TGTGCCAGCAGCTTAGTGGGGGGGGGAGATACGCAGTATTTT. The full variable domain, its missing parts supplied by reference TRBV7-2 and TRBJ2-3, is GAGVSQSPSNKVTEKGKDVELRCDPISGHTALYWYRQSLGQGLEFLIYFQGNSAPDKSGLPSDRFSAERTGGSVSTLTIQRTQQEDSAVYLCASSLVGGGDTQYFGPGTRLTVL.

The chain combines TRBV18 with TRBJ2-1; D not resolved. The V end was cut by 0 bases, the J end by 8 bases, with 8 bases between. The CDR3 covers 13 residues. Germline V lookup: CDR1 KGHSH, CDR2 LQKENI. CDR3 in amino acids: CASSPPGSHEQFF. CDR3 nucleotide sequence: TGTGCCAGCTCACCACCGGGGTCCCATGAGCAGTTCTTC. Variable domain in full (rest from reference TRBV18 and TRBJ2-1): NAGVMQNPRHLVRRRGQEARLRCSPMKGHSHVYWYRQLPEEGLKFMVYLQKENIIDESGMPKERFSAEFPKEGPSILRIQQVVRGDSAAYFCASSPPGSHEQFFGPGTRLTVL.

V and J are TRBV3-1 (or the pseudogene TRBV3-2) and TRBJ2-3; 11 nucleotides agree with TRBD2. CDR3 length equals 16 residues. The germline gives CDR1 LGHDT, CDR2 YNNKEL (reference sequence). V was pared by 2 bases and J by 4 bases, with 5 bases of the junction left unmatched. CDR3 region: CASSQLMTSGADTQYF. CDR3 DNA sequence: TGTGCCAGCAGCCAATTGATGACTAGCGGGGCAGATACGCAGTATTTT.

The chain couples TRBV19 to TRBJ1-1; a possible D gene is TRBD1 (5 bases). The germline V gene encodes CDR1 LNHDA and CDR2 SQIVND (reference sequence). Trimming left V 3 bases short and J 2 bases short, with 19 bases between. CDR3 length equals 17 residues. The CDR3 here is CASSMSELRGLNTEAFF. The CDR3 DNA reads TGTGCCAGTAGTATGTCGGAGCTTAGGGGACTAAACACTGAAGCTTTCTTT.

J is TRBJ2-3 and V is TRBV2, with D perhaps TRBD1 (6 bases). Germline V gene sequence: CDR1 SNHLY, CDR2 FYNNEI. The V gene lost 8 bases and the J gene lost 2 bases, with 8 bases spanning the gap. The CDR3 runs 12 residues. The DNA of the CDR3 is TGTGCCAGCCGGGACAACACAGATACGCAGTATTTT. Its protein is CASRDNTDTQYF.

The rearrangement uses TRBV6-5 and TRBJ2-2; 9 bases align to TRBD1. Unmatched junction bases numbered 11, after V lost 8 bases and J lost 7 bases. Germline V gene sequence: CDR1 MNHEY, CDR2 SVGAGI. The CDR3 has 15 residues. The CDR3 region has the DNA TGTGCCAGCCACCGGGACAGGGAAAGCAACGGGGAGCTGTTTTTT. This translates into CASHRDRESNGELFF.

The chain combines TRBV7-2 with TRBJ2-3, with D perhaps assigned TRBD1 or TRBD2 (5 bases each). The length of the CDR3 is 13 residues. Germline V gene lookup returns CDR1 SGHTA and CDR2 FQGNSA. The V gene lost 1 base and the J gene lost 6 bases, with 8 bases spanning the gap. As DNA, the CDR3 is TGTGCCAGCAGCTTAGTGGGGGTCGATACGCAGTATTTT. Translated, it gives CASSLVGVDTQYF.

The chain joins TRBV5-6 to TRBJ2-7, with unresolved D. V lost 2 bases and J lost 2, with 5 bases in between. Per the germline V gene, CDR1 is SGHDT and CDR2 is YYEEEE. The CDR3 consists of 12 residues. CDR3 in amino acids: CASSFDAYEQYF. DNA for the CDR3: TGTGCCAGCAGCTTCGATGCCTACGAGCAGTACTTC.

CDR3 loop: CSPWGLTGYGYTF. CDR3 DNA: TGCAGCCCCTGGGGTCTGACGGGCTATGGCTACACCTTC. This rearrangement joins TRBV29-1 to TRBJ1-2, with D uncertain. This CDR3 region has 13 residues. Germline V gene data show CDR1 as SQVTM and CDR2 as ANQGSEA. V lost 8 bases to trimming and J lost 4 bases, with 17 bases between them.

The chain has TRBV5-5 and TRBJ1-2; weak D call: TRBD1 (5 bases). Germline CDR1 reads SGHKS; CDR2 reads YYEKEE (reference sequence). V dropped 4 bases and J dropped 4 bases, with 8 bases sitting between them. This CDR3 spans 12 amino acids. CDR3 nucleotides: TGTGCCAGCAGCCAGGGTCTCTATGGCTACACCTTC. As protein: CASSQGLYGYTF.

This rearrangement joins TRBV6-2 or TRBV6-3 to TRBJ2-5, with 7 bases identical to TRBD2. The CDR3 runs to 16 residues. Germline V gene data show CDR1 as MNHEY and CDR2 as SVGEGT. The ends lost 5 bases at V and 1 base at J; junction bases unmatched: 10. This CDR3 is CASSPPERGSQETQYF. CDR3 nucleotide sequence: TGTGCCAGCAGTCCCCCGGAGCGGGGATCCCAAGAGACCCAGTACTTC.

This CDR3 is CASSQQGGPSSYNEQFF. CDR3 sequence (DNA): TGTGCCAGCAGCCAACAGGGGGGCCCTAGCTCCTACAATGAGCAGTTCTTC. The chain is built from TRBV7-3 and TRBJ2-1; 8 nucleotides align to TRBD1. The CDR3 runs 17 residues. Germline V gene data show CDR1 as SGHTA and CDR2 as FQGTGA. V lost 5 bases to trimming and J lost 0 bases; unmatched junction nucleotides: 9.

This clone was found many times. V is TRBV15 and J is TRBJ2-1; D is undetermined. Germline assignment: CDR1 LNHNV and CDR2 YYDKDF (reference sequence). Trimming shortened V by 5 bases and J by 0 bases, and 14 bases separated the two germline ends. The CDR3 is 16 amino acids. The CDR3 nucleotides are TGTGCCACCAGCTTCGGATCCGGCAGCTCCTACAATGAGCAGTTCTTC. The encoded protein is CATSFGSGSSYNEQFF.

The chain has TRBV11-3 and TRBJ2-3; D not certain. This CDR3 is built from 12 residues. Germline V gene lookup returns CDR1 SGHNT and CDR2 YENEEA. Between the trimmed V and J ends, which lost 3 bases and 5 bases, there was a span of 6 bases. The DNA for the CDR3 is TGTGCCAGCAGCTTCAACCAAGATACGCAGTATTTT. Translated: CASSFNQDTQYF.

This chain connects TRBV9 to TRBJ2-3; possibly TRBD1 for D (6 bases). CDR3 length: 15 amino acids. The ends were cut back, 4 bases at V and 3 bases at J, with 15 bases in the middle. Germline CDR1 is SGDLS and CDR2 is YYNGEE. CDR3 sequence (DNA): TGTGCCAGCAGCCCTCCGGGACAAGTGACAGATACGCAGTATTTT. It encodes CASSPPGQVTDTQYF.